The entry below gives a single TCR beta chain sequence along with its context. Its antigen remains unknown. Data came from immunoSEQ multiplex PCR; TCRdb stores just in-frame clones and leaves some out. The sample records 70,000 to 100,000 clones, around nine tenths being singletons. This CDR3 spans 12 amino acids. Germline CDR1 SQVTM, CDR2 ANQGSEA. V gave up 3 bases and J gave up 3 bases, with 8 bases separating them. This entry belongs to a study of graft-versus-host responses after intestinal transplantation. Across the whole study: Each recipient received a multivisceral, liver-intestinal, or isolated intestinal graft. The study gave all recipients anti-thymocyte globulin induction, then tacrolimus and steroids for roughly 3 years.

Study-wide results and caveats: GvH clones detected in recipient marrow included some appearing first in ileum or blood. Early after transplant, HvG clones declined as circulating GvH clones peaked.

The sequencing here drew on unstimulated CD4+ T cells sorted from spleen or lymph node cells, taken before intestinal transplant. The chain has TRBV29-1 and TRBJ1-1; D gene unclear. The clonotype originates from a human donor who received an intestinal transplant. CDR3 region: CSVDGRYTEAFF. CDR3 sequence (DNA): TGCAGCGTTGATGGTAGATACACTGAAGCTTTCTTT.